These 15 T cell receptor beta chains were sequenced from one sample in a study of Graves' ophthalmopathy and Graves' hyperthyroidism. RNA transcripts served as template for amplifying TCR beta CDR3 sequences. An opening RT-PCR round employed HTBI primers and preceded a second-round multiplex PCR. TCRdb reprocessed the multiplex PCR reads with MiXCR, giving one entry per CDR3 protein. Seen here are about 620,000 distinct CDR3 sequences, approximately 22% observed once, and the top ten hold approximately 7.7%. Input material: peripheral blood. The receptor set was obtained from a woman between 18 and 30 years old with stable Graves' hyperthyroidism. Some clones in this sample may be carry-over from other donors' samples.

There are many counts of this clonotype. The conserved closing phenylalanine or tryptophan is absent in this CDR3, likely reflecting a read error. This rearrangement joins TRBV7-3 to TRBJ2-5, with D unresolved. The CDR3 sequence is 12 residues long. Germline-derived CDR1 and CDR2 are SGHTA and FQGTGA. V lost 4 bases to trimming and J lost 7 bases, with 10 bases between them. CDR3 protein: CASSSPPGTQYL. The CDR3 DNA follows: TGTGCCAGCAGCTCCCCCCCAGGGACCCAGTACCTC.

In regard to this clonotype: A junction boundary mismatches the germline segment, possibly from a read error. The V and J genes are TRBV28 and TRBJ1-5, with D perhaps TRBD1 (5 bases). The CDR3 contains 15 residues. The germline V gene encodes CDR1 MDHEN and CDR2 SYDVKM. In DNA, the CDR3 is TGTGCCAGCAGCCGTGGGGGAGCGGGACGTAAGCCTCAGCATTTT. Amino acids: CASSRGGAGRKPQHF.

The chain joins TRBV30 to TRBJ1-2; maybe TRBD1 (5 bases). Germline lookup yields CDR1 GTSNPN and CDR2 SVGIG (reference sequence). The CDR3 totals 13 residues. The germline V and J ends were trimmed by 1 base and 7 bases, with 13 bases remaining between them. Here the CDR3 DNA reads TGTGCCTGGAGTGCCCGAGGGGCGGGTGGCTACACCTTC. This sequence encodes CAWSARGAGGYTF.

J is TRBJ2-2 and V is TRBV7-3; D uncertain. The CDR3 is 16 amino acids. Trimming pared 1 base from V and 0 bases from J, leaving 9 bases between. CDR1 SGHTA and CDR2 FQGTGA come from the germline V gene. The DNA of the CDR3 is TGTGCCAGCAGCTTAAATACGGGCGCGAACACCGGGGAGCTGTTTTTT. Translation gives CASSLNTGANTGELFF.

In its sample, this clonotype was seen many times. The V gene is TRBV6-5, the J gene TRBJ1-1; D is undetermined. In germline, CDR1 is MNHEY, CDR2 SVGAGI. This CDR3 comprises 15 residues. The V and J ends lost 6 bases and 3 bases respectively, with 17 bases between them. The CDR3 bases are TGTGCCAGCAGGACTTCAGAGGCCTTGGACACTGAAGCTTTCTTT. Translated: CASRTSEALDTEAFF.

This clonotype showed up just a few times. V gene TRBV6-5 combines with J gene TRBJ1-2; 10 bases are shared with TRBD1. The germline V gene has CDR1 MNHEY and CDR2 SVGAGI. Losses at the gene ends were 1 base for V and 1 base for J; bases not matched to a gene: 3. This CDR3 comprises 16 residues. CDR3 residues: CASSYWDRGGNYGYTF. Here the CDR3 DNA reads TGTGCCAGCAGTTACTGGGACAGGGGAGGTAACTATGGCTACACCTTC.

This chain uses TRBV6-1 with TRBJ1-5; D gene unclear. The germline V gene has CDR1 MNHNS and CDR2 SASEGT. This CDR3 is 14 amino acids long. Trimming took 1 base from V and 4 from J, leaving 8 bases between them. The CDR3 is CASSEGDGNQPQHF. The CDR3 DNA sequence: TGTGCCAGCAGTGAAGGAGACGGGAATCAGCCCCAGCATTTT.

This clonotype was seen ten or more times. J is TRBJ2-7 and V is TRBV29-1, with 9 bases aligning to TRBD2. The CDR3 spans 14 residues. Trimming at V came to 2 bases and at J to 2 bases, leaving 4 bases not matched to a gene. Germline assignment: CDR1 SQVTM and CDR2 ANQGSEA. In DNA form, the CDR3 reads TGCAGCGTTGAAATCCTAGCGGGGCCCTACGAGCAGTACTTC. Translating gives CSVEILAGPYEQYF.

Many counts were recorded for this clonotype. The chain couples TRBV7-8 to TRBJ1-5; D unresolved. The CDR3 extends over 16 amino acids. V dropped 2 bases and J dropped 2 bases, with 13 bases sitting between them. CDR1 and CDR2 (germline): SGHVS, FQNEAQ. CDR3 nucleotides: TGTGCCAGCAGCTTATGGTACGGGGTTGGCAATCAGCCCCAGCATTTT. This sequence encodes CASSLWYGVGNQPQHF.

Ten or more counts support this clonotype. This sequence joins TRBV20-1 and TRBJ2-7; 8 bases are shared with TRBD1. The ends lost 6 bases at V and 3 bases at J; junction bases unmatched: 13. Per the germline V gene, CDR1 is DFQATT and CDR2 is SNEGSKA (reference sequence). This CDR3 has 15 amino acids. The CDR3 nucleotides read TGCAGTGCGAGCACCCCCGGGACAGGTCACTACGAGCAGTACTTC. Its protein is CSASTPGTGHYEQYF.

This clonotype was seen repeatedly, ten times or more. Relative to the germline gene, one junction end is altered; a read error may explain this. V gene TRBV7-3 combines with J gene TRBJ2-7; D gene unclear. This CDR3 has 15 amino acids. In germline, CDR1 is SGHTA, CDR2 FQGTGA. In DNA, the CDR3 is TGTGCCAGCAGCTTACGACGTATCCACCCTTACGAGCAGTGCTTC. Its translation is CASSLRRIHPYEQCF.

The chain uses TRBV27 and TRBJ2-4; 7 bases are a match to TRBD1. Germline V gene data show CDR1 as MNHEY and CDR2 as SMNVEV (reference sequence). V shed 6 bases and J 7 bases; nucleotides not matched to a gene: 6. The CDR3 totals 13 residues. The CDR3 nucleotides are TGTGCCAGCAGCCAGGGGGAATGGAACATTCAGTACTTC. This sequence encodes CASSQGEWNIQYF.

This clonotype has a count of ten or more. A much larger clone lies a single base off, so this may be a read error. CDR3 bases: TGTGCCAGCAGGGGACGGTATAATTCACCCCTCCACTTT. This sequence encodes CASRGRYNSPLHF. The gene calls are TRBV12-3 or TRBV12-4 and TRBJ1-6; weak D call: TRBD1 (5 bases). Trimming took 6 bases from V and 4 from J, leaving 7 bases between them. The CDR3 is 13 residues long.

This chain joins TRBV28 and TRBJ1-2; D gene uncertain. CDR3 length: 17 residues. Germline CDR1 and CDR2: MDHEN and SYDVKM. V lost 4 bases, J lost 0 bases, and 18 bases lay in between. The CDR3 nucleotides are TGTGCCAGCAGTTCCCCAATAAATTCCGGGCCTAACTATGGCTACACCTTC. Amino acid sequence: CASSSPINSGPNYGYTF.

This clonotype was found many times. This sequence joins TRBV4-2 and TRBJ1-2; 10 nucleotides line up with TRBD1. The CDR3 is 14 amino acids. The J segment lost 4 bases and the V segment lost 1 base, leaving 0 bases of the junction unmatched. Germline assignment: CDR1 LGHNA and CDR2 YNFKEQ. The CDR3 is CASSQGDRGYGYTF. The CDR3 DNA sequence: TGTGCCAGCAGCCAAGGGGACAGGGGCTATGGCTACACCTTC.